The clone carrying this TCR beta chain came up many times. The antigen is undetermined. Reverse transcribing all isolated RNA meant expressed TCRB transcripts were sequenced. This table comes from immunoSEQ multiplex PCR, and its TCRdb copy is limited to in-frame clones, with some not included. This table has under 250,000 clones, about 11% appearing once. This CDR3 comprises 14 residues. Trimming shortened V by 10 bases and J by 0 bases, and 15 bases separated the two germline ends. CDR1 ENHRY and CDR2 SYGVKD come from the germline V gene. This entry comes from a study of beta chain features in type 1 diabetes. Whole-study results and caveats: Any HLA-type effect on TCRB rearrangement remained unresolved here.

On average, the one heparinised blood draw given by each donor was around 120 mL. CD45RO/CCR7/CD25/CD127/CD95/CD27 staining was used to isolate CD4+ naive, central memory, regulatory and stem cell-like memory cells by sorting. All of the sorted populations showed purity greater than 95%. V usage is TRBV10-3 and J usage is TRBJ2-5, with D perhaps TRBD1 (6 bases). Sequencing was performed on central memory CD4+ T cells from blood. The source of this sequence is a man younger than 30 in good health. CDR3 protein: CASASGTYQETQYF. The CDR3 DNA is TGTGCCAGCGCCTCCGGGACATACCAAGAGACCCAGTACTTC.